The 15 T cell receptor beta chains below all came from one sample that was sequenced in a study of blood T cells in healthy people across ages. A J-beta primer mix and a sample-barcoded 5' primer were used in a second PCR of roughly 6 to 11 cycles. One entry per CDR3 protein, called by TCRdb with MiXCR from the 5' RACE reads. The profile covers hundreds of thousands of distinct CDR3 sequences, with about 53% appearing a single time and roughly 34% taken by the ten largest. Sample: blood. All receptors derive from a man in his 60s in good health.

A note on this clonotype: Relative to the germline gene, one junction end is altered; a read error may explain this. The chain employs TRBV18 and TRBJ2-4; no clear D gene. The CDR3 runs to 16 residues. From germline, CDR1 is KGHSH and CDR2 LQKENI. The CDR3 nucleotides read TGTGTCAGCTCACCACCGGGTGGCGGAGCCAAAAACATTCAGTACTTC. This encodes CVSSPPGGGAKNIQYF.

V is TRBV5-1 and J is TRBJ2-5, with D unclear. The germline V gene has CDR1 SGHRS and CDR2 YFSETQ. The CDR3 sequence is 14 residues long. Trimming removed 0 bases at V and 2 bases at J, with 8 bases between. The CDR3 protein is CASSLAPTQETQYF. As DNA, the CDR3 is TGCGCCAGCAGCTTGGCCCCTACACAAGAGACCCAGTACTTC.

The gene calls are TRBV29-1 and TRBJ2-2; 12 bases fit TRBD2. Trimming took 5 bases from V and 5 from J; bases not matched to a gene: 6. The length of the CDR3 is 15 residues. Germline V lookup: CDR1 SQVTM, CDR2 ANQGSEA. The CDR3 is CSVPKTSGGTGELFF. The CDR3, as DNA: TGCAGCGTTCCCAAGACTAGCGGGGGTACCGGGGAGCTGTTTTTT.

The sample holds a few counts of this clonotype. This chain connects TRBV18 to TRBJ1-1, with 7 nucleotides matching TRBD1. CDR3 size: 15 residues. Germline V gene sequence: CDR1 KGHSH, CDR2 LQKENI. Germline trimming cut 4 bases from V and 4 bases from J; bases unmatched to any gene: 9. CDR3 amino acids: CASSLGTVWSTEAFF. Written as DNA, the CDR3 is TGTGCCAGCTCACTAGGGACAGTTTGGAGCACTGAAGCTTTCTTT.

This rearrangement joins TRBV18 to TRBJ2-1; D call uncertain. The assigned J gene may be wrong: the sequence end matches TRBJ2-7 better. Germline-derived CDR1 and CDR2 are KGHSH and LQKENI. The CDR3 consists of 13 residues. The CDR3 sequence is CASSPRARPEQYF. The CDR3 bases are TGTGCCAGCTCACCCCGAGCTAGACCTGAGCAGTACTTC.

The DNA for the CDR3 is TGTGCCACCAGCAGAGGGCCAGTAGGTGAGCAGTTCTTC. Amino acids: CATSRGPVGEQFF. This rearrangement joins TRBV15 to TRBJ2-1; D gene uncertain. CDR1 and CDR2 (germline): LNHNV, YYDKDF (reference sequence). V lost 1 base and J lost 9, with 10 bases in between. The CDR3 sequence is 13 residues long.

This clonotype was seen just once. This chain joins TRBV5-1 and TRBJ1-2, with unresolved D. The CDR3 is made up of 13 amino acids. V lost 4 bases and J 6 bases, leaving 13 bases between the germline ends. CDR1 and CDR2 from the germline V gene are SGHRS and YFSETQ. This CDR3 is CASSPIDSDGYTF. The CDR3 nucleotides are TGCGCCAGCAGCCCCATCGATTCGGATGGCTACACCTTC.

The chain uses TRBV7-2 and TRBJ2-7, with unresolved D. This CDR3 has 14 amino acids. V lost 1 base, J lost 0 bases, and 7 bases lay in between. Germline V lookup: CDR1 SGHTA, CDR2 FQGNSA. DNA for the CDR3: TGTGCCAGCAGCTTAGTTTGGGACTCCTACGAGCAGTACTTC. As protein: CASSLVWDSYEQYF.

The chain is built from TRBV5-4 and TRBJ2-2; a possible D gene is TRBD2 (6 bases). The CDR3 has 16 amino acids. CDR1 is SGHNT and CDR2 is YYREEE in the germline V gene (reference sequence). V lost 2 bases, J lost 4 bases, and 15 bases lay in between. Here the CDR3 DNA reads TGTGCCAGCAGCTTAGCGGCGCGGGGAAGCACCGGGGAGCTGTTTTTT. It yields the protein CASSLAARGSTGELFF.

The chain employs TRBV6-6 and TRBJ2-4, with TRBD1 matching 8 bases. This CDR3 is built from 14 residues. CDR1 and CDR2 (germline): MNHNY, SVGAGI (reference sequence). Trimming took 2 bases from V and 6 from J; bases not matched to a gene: 3. This CDR3 is CASSYGGTGNIQYF. In DNA, the CDR3 is TGTGCCAGCAGTTACGGAGGGACAGGAAACATTCAGTACTTC.

The rearrangement links TRBV5-5 to TRBJ2-1, with D possibly called TRBD1 or TRBD2 (5 bases each). CDR3 length: 14 residues. Germline loops: CDR1 SGHKS, CDR2 YYEKEE (reference sequence). Trimming removed 0 bases from V and 5 bases from J, with 9 bases in between. The CDR3 DNA is TGTGCCAGCAGCTTGGTTTGGGGACACAATGAGCAGTTCTTC. Residues: CASSLVWGHNEQFF.

The gene calls are TRBV28 and TRBJ2-6; D tentatively reads TRBD1 or TRBD2 (5 bases each). Trimming took off 3 bases at V and 0 bases at J, with 15 bases between the two ends. The germline V gene has CDR1 MDHEN and CDR2 SYDVKM. This CDR3 contains 18 residues. CDR3 in DNA: TGTGCCAGCAGTTTGTTCGGGGCCTTTTCCTCTGGGGCCAACGTCCTGACTTTC. Translating gives CASSLFGAFSSGANVLTF. The full variable domain, with the rest looked up from reference TRBV28 and TRBJ2-6, is DVKVTQSSRYLVKRTGEKVFLECVQDMDHENMFWYRQDPGLGLRLIYFSYDVKMKEKGDIPEGYSVSREKKERFSLILESASTNQTSMYLCASSLFGAFSSGANVLTFGAGSRLTVL.

This clonotype was detected once. V and J are TRBV28 and TRBJ2-3; D possibly corresponds to TRBD2 (5 bases). V was pared by 11 bases and J by 3 bases, with 18 bases between. Germline values: CDR1 MDHEN, CDR2 SYDVKM. This CDR3 has 14 residues. CDR3 residues: CAGTKGGVTDTQYF. The CDR3 DNA reads as TGTGCCGGCACCAAAGGAGGAGTAACAGATACGCAGTATTTT. Full variable domain (outside the CDR3, taken from reference TRBV28 and TRBJ2-3): DVKVTQSSRYLVKRTGEKVFLECVQDMDHENMFWYRQDPGLGLRLIYFSYDVKMKEKGDIPEGYSVSREKKERFSLILESASTNQTSMYLCAGTKGGVTDTQYFGPGTRLTVL.

At least ten counts were recorded for this clonotype. The CDR3 coding sequence is TGCGCCAGCAGCCAAGATCTTGGGTTATCGAGTGGCTACACCTTC. This codes for CASSQDLGLSSGYTF. The V gene is TRBV4-1, the J gene TRBJ1-2; D gene unclear. The germline V gene has CDR1 MGHRA and CDR2 YSYEKL. The CDR3 contains 15 residues. With 0 bases removed from V and 7 bases from J, the gap between germline ends came to 15 bases.

The chain uses TRBV9 and TRBJ2-1; the match to TRBD2 covers 10 bases. The CDR3 has 16 amino acids. V lost 1 base, J lost 4 bases, and 5 bases stayed unmatched. CDR1 is SGDLS, CDR2 YYNGEE, per germline. CDR3 in DNA: TGTGCCAGCAGCGTACTAGGACTAGCGGCATACAATGAGCAGTTCTTC. Translating it yields CASSVLGLAAYNEQFF. Full variable domain (outside the CDR3, taken from reference TRBV9 and TRBJ2-1): DSGVTQTPKHLITATGQRVTLRCSPRSGDLSVYWYQQSLDQGLQFLIQYYNGEERAKGNILERFSAQQFPDLHSELNLSSLELGDSALYFCASSVLGLAAYNEQFFGPGTRLTVL.